What follows describes a single T cell receptor (beta chain). Antigen specificity is unknown. This specimen belongs to a study of cytomegalovirus exposure and HLA in healthy donors. The CDR3 is made up of 14 amino acids. Trimming cost V 1 base and J 9 bases; bases outside gene matches: 6. Germline V CDR1 and CDR2: SGHTA, FQGNSA. A multiplex PCR was run with 60 Vbeta primers and 13 Jbeta primers. Some clones are missing from TCRdb's copy, which holds only in-frame ones; the method was immunoSEQ multiplex PCR. The sample has about 180,000 clones; around three quarters are singletons. Study-level findings and limits: In a later analysis, TCR beta V- and J-gene trimming showed a link to a missense DCLRE1C variant.

The sample was PBMCs. This chain joins TRBV7-2 and TRBJ2-1; 7 bases are shared with TRBD2. The clonotype comes from a man aged 40-49 years in good health and CMV-seronegative. CDR3 sequence (DNA): TGTGCCAGCAGCTTAGGCGGCGGGAGAATTGAGCAGTTCTTC. Its translation is CASSLGGGRIEQFF.